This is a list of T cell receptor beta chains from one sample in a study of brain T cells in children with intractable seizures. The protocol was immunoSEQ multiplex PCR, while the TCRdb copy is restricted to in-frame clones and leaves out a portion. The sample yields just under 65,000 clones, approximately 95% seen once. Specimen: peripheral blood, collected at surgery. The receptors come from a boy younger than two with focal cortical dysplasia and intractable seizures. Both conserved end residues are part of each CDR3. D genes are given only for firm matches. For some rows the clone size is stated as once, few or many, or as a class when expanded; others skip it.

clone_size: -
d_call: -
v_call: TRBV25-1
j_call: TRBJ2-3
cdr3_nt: TGTGCCAGCAGTGAATATGCCTCCAGGACGCAGTATTTT
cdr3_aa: CASSEYASRTQYF

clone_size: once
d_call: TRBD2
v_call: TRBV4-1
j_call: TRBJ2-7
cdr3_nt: TGCGCCAGCAGCCAAGGGACTAGCTACGAGCAGTACTTC
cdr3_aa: CASSQGTSYEQYF

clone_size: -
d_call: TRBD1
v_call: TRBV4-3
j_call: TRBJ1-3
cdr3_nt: TGCGCCAGCAGCCAAGATCTTGTAACGAGGGGGCCTCTCGCATGGGGAAACACCATATATTTT
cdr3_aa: CASSQDLVTRGPLAWGNTIYF

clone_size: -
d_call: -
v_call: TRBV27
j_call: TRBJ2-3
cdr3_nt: TGTGCCAGCCGCGGAGGGTGGACTAGCACAGATACGCAGTATTTT
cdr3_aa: CASRGGWTSTDTQYF

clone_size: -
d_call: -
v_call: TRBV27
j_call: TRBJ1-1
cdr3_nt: TGTGCCAGCAGTCTGGCAGGGTGGAACACTGAAGCTTTCTTT
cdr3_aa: CASSLAGWNTEAFF

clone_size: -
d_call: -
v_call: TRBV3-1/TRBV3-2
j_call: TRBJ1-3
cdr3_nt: TGTGCCAGCAGCCAAGGAGCAGGGACTGGAAACACCATATATTTT
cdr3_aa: CASSQGAGTGNTIYF

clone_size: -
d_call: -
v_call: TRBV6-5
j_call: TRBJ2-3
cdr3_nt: TGTGCCAGCAGTTACTACCCGGTGGAGACAGATACGCAGTATTTT
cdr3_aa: CASSYYPVETDTQYF

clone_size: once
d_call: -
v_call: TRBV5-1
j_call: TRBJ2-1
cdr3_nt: TGCGCCAGCAGCTTGGATACAGGGTCCTACAATGAGCAGTTCTTC
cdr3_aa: CASSLDTGSYNEQFF

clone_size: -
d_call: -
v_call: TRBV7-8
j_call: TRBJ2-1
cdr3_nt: TGTGCCAGCAGCTTATTTGGGAGACAATCCTACAATGAGCAGTTCTTC
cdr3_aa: CASSLFGRQSYNEQFF

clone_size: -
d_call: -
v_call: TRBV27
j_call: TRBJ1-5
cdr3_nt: TGTGCCAGCAGTTTAACCGGGGGGGCTGCTCAGCCCCAGCATTTT
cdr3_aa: CASSLTGGAAQPQHF

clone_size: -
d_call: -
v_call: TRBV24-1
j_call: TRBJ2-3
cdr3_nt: TGTGCCACCAGTGATTTGCGCTCGAGCCCCACAGATACGCAGTATTTT
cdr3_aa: CATSDLRSSPTDTQYF

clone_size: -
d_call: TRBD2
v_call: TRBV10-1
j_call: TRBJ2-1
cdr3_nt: TGCGCCAGCAGCCCGGGACTAGCGGGAGGCAATGAGCAGTTCTTC
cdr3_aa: CASSPGLAGGNEQFF

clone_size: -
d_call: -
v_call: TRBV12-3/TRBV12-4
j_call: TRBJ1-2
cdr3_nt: TGTGCCAGTACGGGCAGAGACTATGGCTACACCTTC
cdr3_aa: CASTGRDYGYTF

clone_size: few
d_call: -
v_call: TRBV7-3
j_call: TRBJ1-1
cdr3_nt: TGTGCCAGCAGCTTATATCGGAACACTGAAGCTTTCTTT
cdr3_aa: CASSLYRNTEAFF

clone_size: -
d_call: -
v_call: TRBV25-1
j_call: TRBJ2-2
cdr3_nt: TGTGCCAGCAGTGCGTCTCGGGACACCGGGGAGCTGTTTTTT
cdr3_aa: CASSASRDTGELFF

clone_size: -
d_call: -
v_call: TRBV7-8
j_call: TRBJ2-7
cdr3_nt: TGTGCCAGCAGCTTAGCGATAGGCGGACCCTACGAGCAGTACTTC
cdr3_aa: CASSLAIGGPYEQYF

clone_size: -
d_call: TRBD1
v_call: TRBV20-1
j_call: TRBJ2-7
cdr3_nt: TGCAGTGCAAGTTTAGGGGGCTTCTCCTACGAGCAGTACTTC
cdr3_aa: CSASLGGFSYEQYF

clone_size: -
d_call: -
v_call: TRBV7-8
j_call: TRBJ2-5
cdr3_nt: TGTGCCAGCAGCCGTTATTTGAGGGACCAAGAGACCCAGTACTTC
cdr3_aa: CASSRYLRDQETQYF

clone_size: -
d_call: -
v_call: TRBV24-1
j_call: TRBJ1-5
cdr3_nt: TGTGCCACCAGTGACCAGGGAAAGAGCAATCAGCCCCAGCATTTT
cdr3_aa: CATSDQGKSNQPQHF

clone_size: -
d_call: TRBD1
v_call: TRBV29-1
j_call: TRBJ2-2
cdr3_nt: TGCAGCTACCGGAGCTGGGACAGGGCCACCGGGGAGCTGTTTTTT
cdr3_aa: CSYRSWDRATGELFF

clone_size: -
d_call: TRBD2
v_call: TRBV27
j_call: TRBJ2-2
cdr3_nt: TGTGCCAGCAGCTCAATCGCGGGACTAGCGGGTAACACCGGGGAGCTGTTTTTT
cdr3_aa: CASSSIAGLAGNTGELFF

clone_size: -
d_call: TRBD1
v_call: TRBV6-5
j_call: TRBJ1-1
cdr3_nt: TGTGCCAGCACGTTGTCCAAAGGGGGCTGGACTGAAGCTTTCTTT
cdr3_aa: CASTLSKGGWTEAFF

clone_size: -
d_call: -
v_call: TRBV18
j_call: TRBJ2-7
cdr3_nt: TGTGCCAGCTCACACACTATCTCCTACGAGCAGTACTTC
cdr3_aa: CASSHTISYEQYF

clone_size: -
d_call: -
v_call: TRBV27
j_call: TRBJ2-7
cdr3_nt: TGTGCCAGCAGTTTACTGCCGACAACAAGGGCGCGGGAGCAGTACTTC
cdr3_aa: CASSLLPTTRAREQYF

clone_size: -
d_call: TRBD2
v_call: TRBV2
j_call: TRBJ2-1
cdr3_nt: TGTGCCAGCAGAGGGCTAGCGGGGTACAATGAGCAGTTCTTC
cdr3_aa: CASRGLAGYNEQFF

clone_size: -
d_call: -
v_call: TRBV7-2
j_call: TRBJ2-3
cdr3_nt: TGTGCCAGCAGCTTATACACAGATACGCAGTATTTT
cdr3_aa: CASSLYTDTQYF

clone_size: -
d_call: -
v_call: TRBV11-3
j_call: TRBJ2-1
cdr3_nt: TGTGCCAGCAGCTTAGGACGGGCCGCCTACAATGAGCAGTTCTTC
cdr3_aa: CASSLGRAAYNEQFF

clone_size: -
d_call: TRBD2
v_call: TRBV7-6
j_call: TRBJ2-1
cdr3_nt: TGTGCCAGCAGCTTATGGCCCAGACTAGCGGGGGGCAATGAGCAGTTCTTC
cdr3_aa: CASSLWPRLAGGNEQFF

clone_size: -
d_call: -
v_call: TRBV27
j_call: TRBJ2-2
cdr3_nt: TGTGCCAGCAGTTTTCTAGGGGGAGTACGCACCGGGGAGCTGTTTTTT
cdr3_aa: CASSFLGGVRTGELFF

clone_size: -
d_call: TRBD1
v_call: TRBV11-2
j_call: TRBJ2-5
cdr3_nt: TGTGCCAGCATTGGACAGGGGGTTAGGGAGACCCAGTACTTC
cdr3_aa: CASIGQGVRETQYF

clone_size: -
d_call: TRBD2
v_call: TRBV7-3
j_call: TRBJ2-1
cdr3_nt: TGTGCCAGCAGCTTACAGGCTAGCGGGATCGAGGGGCAGTTCTTC
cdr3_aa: CASSLQASGIEGQFF

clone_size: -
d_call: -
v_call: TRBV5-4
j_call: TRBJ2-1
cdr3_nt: TGTGCCAGCAACCCGGGGAGCCCCTTCCACAATGAGCAGTTCTTC
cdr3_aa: CASNPGSPFHNEQFF